What follows are 10 T cell receptor beta chains derived from one specimen sequenced in a study of blood T cell repertoires in COVID-19. Produced via immunoSEQ multiplex PCR; TCRdb's table is partial and in-frame only. The top ten clones hold 15% of a sample with 150,000 to 190,000 clones, more than 80% of them seen once. Material for sequencing was peripheral blood. The receptors come from a middle-aged woman with acute or convalescent COVID-19.

The CDR3 protein is CATEADTQYF. CDR3 nucleotides: TGTGCCACAGAAGCGGATACGCAGTATTTT. The rearrangement joins TRBV6-5 to TRBJ2-3; the D is unclear. Germline CDR1 and CDR2: MNHEY and SVGAGI. The CDR3 is 10 residues long. With 10 bases removed from V and 6 bases from J, the gap between germline ends came to 8 bases.

The chain employs TRBV19 and TRBJ2-3, with 8 bases lining up with TRBD2. Per the germline V gene, CDR1 is LNHDA and CDR2 is SQIVND (reference sequence). Trimming took 5 bases from V and 4 from J; bases not matched to a gene: 11. The CDR3 is 16 amino acids. CDR3 sequence (DNA): TGTGCCAGTAGTTATTCGACGGGGGGGTGGGCAGATACGCAGTATTTT. Protein: CASSYSTGGWADTQYF. The entire variable domain, with the rest obtained from reference TRBV19 and TRBJ2-3, is as follows: DGGITQSPKYLFRKEGQNVTLSCEQNLNHDAMYWYRQDPGQGLRLIYYSQIVNDFQKGDIAEGYSVSREKKESFPLTVTSAQKNPTAFYLCASSYSTGGWADTQYFGPGTRLTVL.

This chain connects TRBV30 to TRBJ2-7; no reliable D call. V was trimmed by 1 base and J by 2 bases, leaving 9 bases between them. Germline assignment: CDR1 GTSNPN and CDR2 SVGIG (reference sequence). This CDR3 is 13 amino acids long. The CDR3 sequence: CAWSGRAAYEQYF. The CDR3, as DNA: TGTGCCTGGAGTGGGAGAGCCGCCTACGAGCAGTACTTC. The full variable domain, its missing parts supplied by reference TRBV30 and TRBJ2-7, is SQTIHQWPATLVQPVGSPLSLECTVEGTSNPNLYWYRQAAGRGLQLLFYSVGIGQISSEVPQNLSASRPQDRQFILSSKKLLLSDSGFYLCAWSGRAAYEQYFGPGTRLTVT.

The chain is built from TRBV18 and TRBJ2-2, with D perhaps matching TRBD2 (6 bases). Trimming stripped 2 bases from V and 5 bases from J, with 9 bases between. The CDR3 loop spans 14 amino acids. The germline V gene has CDR1 KGHSH and CDR2 LQKENI. The CDR3 reads CASSPREETGELFF. The CDR3 region has the DNA TGTGCCAGCTCACCAAGGGAGGAGACCGGGGAGCTGTTTTTT.

The chain carries TRBV5-4 and TRBJ2-3; 9 bases map to TRBD1. This CDR3 is built from 14 residues. Per germline, CDR1 SGHNT and CDR2 YYREEE (reference sequence). The V gene end was trimmed by 2 bases and the J gene end by 6 bases; junction bases not matched to a gene: 4. The CDR3 nucleotides read TGTGCCAGCAGCTTCCGGGACAGGGCCGATACGCAGTATTTT. It translates to CASSFRDRADTQYF.

The J gene is TRBJ2-2, the V gene TRBV11-3; weak D call: TRBD1 (6 bases). The V end lost 7 bases, the J end lost 3 bases, and 21 bases lay between the germline ends. There are 17 residues in the CDR3. CDR1 is SGHNT and CDR2 is YENEEA in the germline V gene. The CDR3 nucleotides read TGTGCCAGCACCGAAACGTGGGGGCGCTTGGACACCGGGGAGCTGTTTTTT. This encodes CASTETWGRLDTGELFF.

V and J are TRBV5-1 and TRBJ2-1, with 10 bases that match TRBD2. V was pared by 0 bases and J by 6 bases, with 15 bases of the junction left unmatched. CDR1 SGHRS and CDR2 YFSETQ come from the germline V gene. The CDR3 totals 19 residues. CDR3 coding DNA: TGCGCCAGCAGCTTGGAAATTTTACAGCGGGGGGGCCTTGGCAATGAGCAGTTCTTC. Protein sequence: CASSLEILQRGGLGNEQFF.

The chain carries TRBV10-2 and TRBJ1-6; 10 nucleotides match TRBD1. Per the germline V gene, CDR1 is WSHSY and CDR2 is SAAADI. This CDR3 region has 15 residues. The V segment lost 6 bases and the J segment 10 bases; nucleotides outside the gene matches: 9. The CDR3 loop reads CASSGTGDFLSPLHF. The DNA of the CDR3 is TGCGCCAGCAGCGGGACAGGGGATTTTTTGTCACCCCTCCACTTT.

The chain joins TRBV28 to TRBJ1-2, with 7 bases aligning to TRBD1. Germline V gene sequence: CDR1 MDHEN, CDR2 SYDVKM. V shed 5 bases and J 3 bases; nucleotides not matched to a gene: 12. CDR3 length: 16 residues. CDR3 in amino acids: CASSGGTASMYYGYTF. The CDR3, as DNA: TGTGCCAGCAGTGGCGGGACAGCAAGTATGTACTATGGCTACACCTTC.

This rearrangement joins TRBV10-1 to TRBJ2-1; 8 bases match TRBD2. V lost 0 bases to trimming and J lost 5 bases; unmatched junction nucleotides: 9. Germline V lookup: CDR1 WNHNN, CDR2 SYGVQD (reference sequence). This CDR3 is 17 amino acids long. CDR3: CASSESGSGSYDNEQFF. The DNA of the CDR3 is TGCGCCAGCAGTGAGTCGGGGAGCGGGAGTTACGACAATGAGCAGTTCTTC.